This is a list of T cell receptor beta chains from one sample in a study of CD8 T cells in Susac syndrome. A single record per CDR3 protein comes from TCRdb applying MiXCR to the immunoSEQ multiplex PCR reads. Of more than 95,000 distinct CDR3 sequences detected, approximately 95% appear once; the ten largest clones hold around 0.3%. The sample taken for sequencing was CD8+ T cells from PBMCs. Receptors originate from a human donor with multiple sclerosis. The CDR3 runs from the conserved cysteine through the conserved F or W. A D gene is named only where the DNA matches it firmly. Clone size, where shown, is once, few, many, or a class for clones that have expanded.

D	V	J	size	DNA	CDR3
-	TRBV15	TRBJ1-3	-	TGTGCCACCAGCAGAGATCTAGACAGGGGAAACACCATATATTTT	CATSRDLDRGNTIYF
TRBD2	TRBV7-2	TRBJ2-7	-	TGTGCCAGCAGCGTGCGGGGGGGCGGTGTCTACGAGCAGTACTTC	CASSVRGGGVYEQYF
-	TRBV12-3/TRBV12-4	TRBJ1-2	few	TGTGCCAGCAGTTTTGCCCGCGGACATGGCTACACCTTC	CASSFARGHGYTF
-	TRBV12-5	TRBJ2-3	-	TGTGCTAGTGTCGTGGACAGAACAGATACGCAGTATTTT	CASVVDRTDTQYF
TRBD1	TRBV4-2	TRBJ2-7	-	TGTGCCAGCAGCTCGGACAGGGGGGCGTACGAGCAGTACTTC	CASSSDRGAYEQYF
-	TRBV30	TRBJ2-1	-	TGTGCCGAGAATGGAGGGGGCAATGAGCAGTTCTTC	CAENGGGNEQFF
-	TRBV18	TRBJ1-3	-	TGTGCCAGCTCACCTCCGGCACAGGGAAGAAACACCATATATTTT	CASSPPAQGRNTIYF
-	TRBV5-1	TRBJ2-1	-	TGCGCCAGCAGCTTGGTCGGCAGGGAGCAGTTCTTC	CASSLVGREQFF
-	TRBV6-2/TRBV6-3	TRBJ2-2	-	TGTGCCAGCAGGGGGACACATCCGTCTGGGGAGCTGTTTTTT	CASRGTHPSGELFF
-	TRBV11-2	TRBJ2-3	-	TGTGCCAGCAGCCCGTACCCCGCTCACGCAGATACGCAGTATTTT	CASSPYPAHADTQYF
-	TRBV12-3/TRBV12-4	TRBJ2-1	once	TGTGCCAGCAGTTTTAGCGTTGATGAGCAGTTCTTC	CASSFSVDEQFF
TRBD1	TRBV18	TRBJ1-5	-	TGTGCCAGCTCACCTGACTGGGACAGGGACCCTCAGCCCCAGCATTTT	CASSPDWDRDPQPQHF
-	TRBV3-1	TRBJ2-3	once	TGTGCCAGCAGCCAGGGGAGAATGGATACGCAGTATTTT	CASSQGRMDTQYF
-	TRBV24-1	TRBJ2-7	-	TGTGCCACCAGCGGGGGGCCGTCCTACGAGCAGTACTTC	CATSGGPSYEQYF
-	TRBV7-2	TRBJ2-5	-	TGTGCCAGCAGCTTTGTGCTCGAAGGGACAGAGACCCAGTACTTC	CASSFVLEGTETQYF
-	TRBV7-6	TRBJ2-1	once	TGTGCCAGCAGCCTCTTGGCCTTTTACAATGAGCAGTTCTTC	CASSLLAFYNEQFF
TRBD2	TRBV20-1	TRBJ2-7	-	TGCAGTGTTCTGGCGACTAGCCTCGGGGTTGGGTACGAGCAGTACTTC	CSVLATSLGVGYEQYF
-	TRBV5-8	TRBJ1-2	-	TGTGCCAGCAGCTTGTCTACAGGGATGCGCTATGGCTACACCTTC	CASSLSTGMRYGYTF
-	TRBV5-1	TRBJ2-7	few	TGCGCCAGCAGGCTGTCGCCCTCCTACGAGCAGTACTTC	CASRLSPSYEQYF
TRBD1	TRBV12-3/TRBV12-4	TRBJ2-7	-	TGTGCCAGCACCTGGGACAGGGGAGGCCAAAGGGGCGAGCAGTACTTC	CASTWDRGGQRGEQYF
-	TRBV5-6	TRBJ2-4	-	TGTGCCAGCACATCTCTTCGGCTAGACCAAGCCAAAAACATTCAGTACTTC	CASTSLRLDQAKNIQYF
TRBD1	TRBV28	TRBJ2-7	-	TGTGCCAGCAGTTTAGGGACAGGAGACGAGCAGTACTTC	CASSLGTGDEQYF
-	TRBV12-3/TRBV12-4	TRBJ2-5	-	TGTGCCAGCAGTCCCCGTGAGGTCGCGGAGACCCAGTACTTC	CASSPREVAETQYF
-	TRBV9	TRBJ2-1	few	TGTGCCAGCAGCGTCGGACAGTACAATGAGCAGTTCTTC	CASSVGQYNEQFF
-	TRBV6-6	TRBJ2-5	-	TGTGCCAGCAGTCCACGTCGACAAGAGACCCAGTACTTC	CASSPRRQETQYF
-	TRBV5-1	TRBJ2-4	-	TGCGCCAGCAGCTCAAGAGACAGAGCCAAAAACATTCAGTACTTC	CASSSRDRAKNIQYF
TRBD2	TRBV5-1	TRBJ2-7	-	TGCGCCAGCAGCTTCCGTTATGGGAGGGACGAGCAGTACTTC	CASSFRYGRDEQYF
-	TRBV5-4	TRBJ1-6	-	TGTGCCAGCAGCCCCGGCGGTTCACCCCTCCACTTT	CASSPGGSPLHF
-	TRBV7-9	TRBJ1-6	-	TGTGCCAGCAGCTTAGGGCAGGTGTCTCCTTCACCCCTCCACTTT	CASSLGQVSPSPLHF
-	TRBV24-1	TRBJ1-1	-	TGTGCCACCAGTGATTTGCACGGAACGGCGGAGCAAGCTTTCTTT	CATSDLHGTAEQAFF
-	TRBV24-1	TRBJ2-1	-	TGTGCCACCAGTGATTTTGAGGTATCCTACAATGAGCAGTTCTTC	CATSDFEVSYNEQFF
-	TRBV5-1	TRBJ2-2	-	TGCGCCAGCAGCACTCCTCGGATAGGGTACGGCGGGGAGCTGTTTTTT	CASSTPRIGYGGELFF
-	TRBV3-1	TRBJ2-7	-	TGTGCCAGCAGCCAAAGGAGGGGTGCCACTGGCGAGCAGTACTTC	CASSQRRGATGEQYF
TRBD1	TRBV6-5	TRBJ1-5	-	TGTGCCAGCAGTTACGACAGGGGGCGCGGGAACAATCAGCCCCAGCATTTT	CASSYDRGRGNNQPQHF
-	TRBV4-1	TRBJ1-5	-	TGCGCCAGCAGCCAAGGGTCGGGCTACCAGCCCCAGCATTTT	CASSQGSGYQPQHF
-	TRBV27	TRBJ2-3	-	TGTGCCAGCAGTTTAGCCCTCACAGATACGCAGTATTTT	CASSLALTDTQYF
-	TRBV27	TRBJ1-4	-	TGTGCCAGCAGACCCCGGACAGCTATTAATGAAAAACTGTTTTTT	CASRPRTAINEKLFF
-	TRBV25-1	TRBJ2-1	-	TGTGCCAGCACCGGGGACCGTTTGCAAAATGAGCAGTTCTTC	CASTGDRLQNEQFF
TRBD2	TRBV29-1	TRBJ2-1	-	TGCAGCGTTGCTACTAGCGGGGGATTCTACAATGAGCAGTTCTTC	CSVATSGGFYNEQFF
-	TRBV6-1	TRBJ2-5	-	TGTGCCAGCAGCCCCGGCCGGGAGACCCAGTACTTC	CASSPGRETQYF
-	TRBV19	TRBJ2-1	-	TGTGCCAGTAGTATCTCGGGGGGCCGTGAGCAGTTCTTC	CASSISGGREQFF
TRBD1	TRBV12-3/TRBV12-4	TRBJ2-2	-	TGTGCCAGCAGTCGGGACAGGGGGTCTTTCGGGGAGCTGTTTTTT	CASSRDRGSFGELFF
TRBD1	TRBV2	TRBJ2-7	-	TGTGTCGTTGGACAGGGTGGGGCCGAGCAGTACTTC	CVVGQGGAEQYF
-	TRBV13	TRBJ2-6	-	TGTGCCAGCAGCGCCAGGGTCGCTGGGGCCAACGTCCTGACTTTC	CASSARVAGANVLTF
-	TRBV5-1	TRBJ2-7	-	TGCGCCAGCAGCTTGGTTGGGGACGCTATCTACGAGCAGTACTTC	CASSLVGDAIYEQYF
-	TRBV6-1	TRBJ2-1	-	TGTGCCAGCAGTGAATTCTATGGAGAATACTACAATGAGCAGTTCTTC	CASSEFYGEYYNEQFF
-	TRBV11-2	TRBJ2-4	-	TGTGCCAGCAGCTTAGGTGGGGGCACCGGAAACATTCAGTACTTC	CASSLGGGTGNIQYF
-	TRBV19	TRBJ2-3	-	TGTGCCAGTAGTATGGTGGGACTCAGCGCAGATACGCAGTATTTT	CASSMVGLSADTQYF
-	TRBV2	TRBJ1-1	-	TGTGCCAGCAGTGAAAGTCCTGAAGCTTTCTTT	CASSESPEAFF
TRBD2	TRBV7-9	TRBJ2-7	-	TGTGCCAGCAGCTTAGCCGGCGGGGGGTACGAGCAGTACTTC	CASSLAGGGYEQYF
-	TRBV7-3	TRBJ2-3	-	TGTGCCAGCAGCCCCGCGGGTAGCACAGATACGCAGTATTTT	CASSPAGSTDTQYF
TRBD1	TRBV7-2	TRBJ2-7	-	TGTGCCAGCAGCCAAAACCGGGACAGGGCGTCCTACGAGCAGTACTTC	CASSQNRDRASYEQYF